This T cell receptor beta chain was documented in a study of beta chain features in type 1 diabetes. Study information: Sorted cells numbering 107,917,701 were examined across all samples.

General observations from the study: PCR might pick shorter templates more often, in the same way for patients and controls.

V was trimmed by 2 bases and J by 5 bases, leaving 7 bases between them. CDR1 and CDR2 from the germline V gene are LGHNA and YSLEER. This CDR3 contains 13 residues. Sorting that relied on CD45RO/CCR7/CD25/CD127/CD95/CD27 yielded CD4+ naive, central memory, regulatory and stem cell-like memory cells. This clone was seen ten or more times. Its antigen is currently unknown. Expressed TCRB transcripts were sequenced because the isolated RNA had all been reverse transcribed beforehand. Profiled with immunoSEQ multiplex PCR; TCRdb holds only in-frame clones, not every one. This table holds about 340,000 clones, approximately 8% found once.

This chain joins TRBV4-3 and TRBJ1-5; no definite D call. This clonotype was obtained from a woman aged 18-29 years in good health. The sequencing input was central memory CD4+ T cells from blood. In DNA form, the CDR3 reads TGCGCCAGCAGCCAACGTGCGGATCAGCCCCAGCATTTT. Its translation is CASSQRADQPQHF.